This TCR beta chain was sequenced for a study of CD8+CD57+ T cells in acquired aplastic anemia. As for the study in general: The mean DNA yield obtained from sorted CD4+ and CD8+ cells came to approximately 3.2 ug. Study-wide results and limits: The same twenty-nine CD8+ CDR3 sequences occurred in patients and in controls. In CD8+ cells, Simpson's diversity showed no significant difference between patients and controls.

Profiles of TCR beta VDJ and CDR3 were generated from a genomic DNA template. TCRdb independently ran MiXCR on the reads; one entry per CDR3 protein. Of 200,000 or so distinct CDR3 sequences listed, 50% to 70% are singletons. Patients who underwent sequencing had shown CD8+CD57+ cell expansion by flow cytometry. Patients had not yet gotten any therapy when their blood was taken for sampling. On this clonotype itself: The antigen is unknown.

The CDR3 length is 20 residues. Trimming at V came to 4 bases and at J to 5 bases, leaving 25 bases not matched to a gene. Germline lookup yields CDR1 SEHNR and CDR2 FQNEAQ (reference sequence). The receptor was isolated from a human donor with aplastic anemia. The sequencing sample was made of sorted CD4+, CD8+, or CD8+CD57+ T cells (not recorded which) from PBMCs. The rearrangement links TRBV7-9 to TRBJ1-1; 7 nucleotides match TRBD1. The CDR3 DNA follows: TGTGCCAGCAGCTACAAAACCCCAGGGGGTTGGACTTTATTAAATACTGAAGCTTTCTTT. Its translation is CASSYKTPGGWTLLNTEAFF.